This passage covers 14 T cell receptor beta chains from one sample sequenced in a study of T-cell memory formation after mild COVID-19. TCRdb analysed the 5' RACE reads with MiXCR anew, one entry per CDR3 protein. The sample has about 350,000 distinct CDR3 sequences, roughly 13% seen once; the top ten hold about a fifth. Sequencing was performed on PBMCs or a T cell subset sorted from them (not recorded which). These receptors originate from a man between 18 and 35 years old who had mild COVID-19 (a few samples of this study predate the infection). Cell type and time point are not known.

This clonotype turned up a few times. For the CDR3, the DNA is TGCAGCGTTGAACGGACAGGAGTACAAGAGACCCAGTACTTC. This sequence encodes CSVERTGVQETQYF. This chain joins TRBV29-1 and TRBJ2-5, with 7 bases matching TRBD1. Germline V gene lookup returns CDR1 SQVTM and CDR2 ANQGSEA. The V gene end was trimmed by 2 bases and the J gene end by 2 bases; junction bases not matched to a gene: 5. CDR3 length: 14 residues.

This clonotype was seen a single time. The chain recombines TRBV20-1 with TRBJ2-5; D not certain. V gave up 6 bases and J gave up 4 bases, with 9 bases separating them. The CDR3 consists of 11 residues. The germline V gene has CDR1 DFQATT and CDR2 SNEGSKA (reference sequence). CDR3 in DNA: TGCAGTGCCTGGTTCCCAGAGACCCAGTACTTC. It yields the protein CSAWFPETQYF.

This clonotype was recorded many times. The rearrangement links TRBV18 to TRBJ1-1, with D hard to call. This CDR3 is built from 13 residues. Trimming cost V 6 bases and J 5 bases, with 13 bases left between them. Per the germline V gene, CDR1 is KGHSH and CDR2 is LQKENI. CDR3: CASSPIEGTEAFF. In DNA, the CDR3 is TGTGCCAGCTCCCCCATTGAAGGGACTGAAGCTTTCTTT.

V is TRBV5-1 and J is TRBJ1-1; no definite D call. V gave up 0 bases and J gave up 1 base, with 7 bases separating them. From germline, CDR1 is SGHRS and CDR2 YFSETQ. The CDR3 covers 14 residues. The CDR3 sequence: CASSLADTNTEAFF. Here the CDR3 DNA reads TGCGCCAGCAGCTTGGCCGACACGAACACTGAAGCTTTCTTT.

The chain employs TRBV12-3 or TRBV12-4 and TRBJ1-2; D uncertain. The CDR3 length is 14 residues. With 5 bases removed from V and 3 bases from J, the gap between germline ends came to 13 bases. CDR3 nucleotides: TGTGCCAGCAGTCGTCAAGTTTCATACTATGGCTACACCTTC. It specifies CASSRQVSYYGYTF.

This clonotype showed up just a few times. CDR3: CSARWGPMNTEAFF. CDR3 sequence (DNA): TGCAGTGCTAGATGGGGACCGATGAACACTGAAGCTTTCTTT. The chain couples TRBV20-1 to TRBJ1-1; D might be TRBD1 (5 bases). Germline loops: CDR1 DFQATT, CDR2 SNEGSKA (reference sequence). The CDR3 is made up of 14 amino acids. Trimming shortened V by 2 bases and J by 0 bases, and 10 bases separated the two germline ends.

The rearrangement links TRBV7-2 to TRBJ2-3; D assignment may be TRBD1 or TRBD2 (5 bases each). The germline gives CDR1 SGHTA, CDR2 FQGNSA. This CDR3 contains 15 residues. Trimming removed 5 bases from V and 6 bases from J, with 18 bases in between. The CDR3 DNA reads as TGTGCCAGCAGCCCGCTTTCGGGACCTCAGGATACGCAGTATTTT. Encoded protein: CASSPLSGPQDTQYF.

The chain employs TRBV27 and TRBJ2-5, with a tentative D call TRBD2 (7 bases). Germline loops: CDR1 MNHEY, CDR2 SMNVEV (reference sequence). CDR3 length equals 16 residues. V lost 5 bases to trimming and J lost 5 bases, with 21 bases between them. As DNA, the CDR3 is TGTGCCAGCAGTCCTTACCTAGGGGGGGCGAGTGAGACCCAGTACTTC. It codes for CASSPYLGGASETQYF.

This clonotype was seen more than once but under ten times. The chain uses TRBV4-1 and TRBJ2-1; D possibly corresponds to TRBD1 (6 bases). Germline CDR1 is MGHRA and CDR2 is YSYEKL. V shed 4 bases and J shed 2 bases, with 12 bases lying between them. This CDR3 is built from 15 residues. CDR3 sequence (DNA): TGCGCCAGCAGCCCCAGGGGAGTCCCCTACAATGAGCAGTTCTTC. Translation: CASSPRGVPYNEQFF.

The chain employs TRBV11-2 and TRBJ2-5, with a tentative D call TRBD2 (5 bases). V lost 7 bases and J 5 bases, leaving 14 bases between the germline ends. Germline CDR1 reads SGHAT; CDR2 reads FQNNGV. The CDR3 totals 13 residues. The CDR3 DNA reads TGTGCCAGCACAGAACAGCGGTATGAGACCCAGTACTTC. This encodes CASTEQRYETQYF.

The chain uses TRBV7-2 and TRBJ1-3; D remains ambiguous. CDR3 length equals 14 residues. Per the germline V gene, CDR1 is SGHTA and CDR2 is FQGNSA. The V end lost 5 bases, the J end lost 7 bases, and 15 bases lay between the germline ends. The chain's CDR3 is CASSPTGRGNTIYF. The DNA of the CDR3 is TGTGCCAGCAGCCCGACCGGACGCGGGAACACCATATATTTT.

In this sample, this clonotype turned up many times. The V and J genes are TRBV3-1 and TRBJ2-7; D uncertain. The CDR3 runs to 12 residues. Germline V gene sequence: CDR1 LGHDT, CDR2 YNNKEL (reference sequence). Trimming removed 0 bases at V and 5 bases at J, with 5 bases between. The CDR3 DNA reads TGTGCCAGCAGCCAAGATCTCAACGAGCAGTACTTC. Amino acids: CASSQDLNEQYF.

The chain has TRBV21-1 and TRBJ2-3; the table gives TRBD1 as D, unverified against the DNA. TRBV21-1 is designated a pseudogene. The CDR3 runs to 16 residues. In nucleotides, the CDR3 is TGTGCCAGCATCGGAGGGGAACAGGGGGAGTCAGATACGCAGTATTTT. Translation: CASIGGEQGESDTQYF.

The sample holds many counts of this clonotype. This chain connects TRBV4-1 to TRBJ2-1; TRBD2 matches at 10 bases. V lost 0 bases to trimming and J lost 0 bases; unmatched junction nucleotides: 11. This CDR3 is built from 20 residues. Germline V CDR1 and CDR2: MGHRA, YSYEKL. The CDR3 DNA reads TGCGCCAGCAGCCAAGATGTGGTAGCGGGGGGTATTCGCTCCTACAATGAGCAGTTCTTC. Protein sequence: CASSQDVVAGGIRSYNEQFF.